The 25 T cell receptor beta chains in this list originate from one sample, sequenced in a study of lymphopenia after photon versus proton radiotherapy. Sequencing was performed with immunoSEQ multiplex PCR; in TCRdb, only in-frame clones are kept and a portion is missing. The sample contains 160,000 or so clones, approximately 90% of which appear only once. Sequencing was performed on peripheral blood, taken from a patient treated with photon-based radiotherapy. All receptors derive from a man aged 45-65 years with gastric cancer.

J is TRBJ2-1 and V is TRBV6-1, with D perhaps matching TRBD1 (6 bases). Trimming took 7 bases from V and 5 from J, leaving 15 bases between them. CDR3 length equals 14 residues. In germline, CDR1 is MNHNS, CDR2 SASEGT. CDR3 DNA sequence: TGTGCCAGCACCCACGACAGGTGGGACAATGAGCAGTTCTTC. Translated: CASTHDRWDNEQFF.

V is TRBV19 and J is TRBJ1-2, with TRBD1 matching 8 bases. The V and J ends lost 2 bases and 2 bases, in that order; junction bases with no gene match: 4. This CDR3 comprises 15 residues. Germline assignment: CDR1 LNHDA and CDR2 SQIVND (reference sequence). The CDR3 is CASSIQGAVNYGYTF. The DNA of the CDR3 is TGTGCCAGTAGTATACAGGGGGCAGTAAACTATGGCTACACCTTC.

The rearrangement joins TRBV2 to TRBJ1-1, with D uncertain. Trimming took 4 bases from V and 0 from J, leaving 6 bases between them. The CDR3 covers 13 residues. CDR1 and CDR2 (germline): SNHLY, FYNNEI. CDR3 sequence reads: CASSVKMNTEAFF. Written as DNA, the CDR3 is TGTGCCAGCAGTGTGAAGATGAACACTGAAGCTTTCTTT.

The rearrangement uses TRBV7-2 and TRBJ1-2; 7 bases align to TRBD1. Germline lookup yields CDR1 SGHTA and CDR2 FQGNSA. V lost 1 base and J lost 8; bases outside the gene matches: 7. This CDR3 has 14 amino acids. CDR3 protein: CASSLGAGGEGYTF. The CDR3 nucleotides are TGTGCCAGCAGCTTAGGAGCAGGGGGAGAGGGCTACACCTTC. The full variable domain, with the rest looked up from reference TRBV7-2 and TRBJ1-2, is GAGVSQSPSNKVTEKGKDVELRCDPISGHTALYWYRQSLGQGLEFLIYFQGNSAPDKSGLPSDRFSAERTGGSVSTLTIQRTQQEDSAVYLCASSLGAGGEGYTFGSGTRLTVV.

The chain uses TRBV5-1 and TRBJ2-4, with 7 bases that match TRBD2. The germline V gene encodes CDR1 SGHRS and CDR2 YFSETQ. The CDR3 extends over 13 amino acids. V shed 7 bases, J shed 0 bases, and the junction held 1 base outside the gene matches. The CDR3 here is CASSGGAKNIQYF. In nucleotides, the CDR3 is TGCGCCAGCTCGGGAGGAGCCAAAAACATTCAGTACTTC.

This clone was counted a single time. The chain recombines TRBV19 with TRBJ2-3; D may be TRBD1 (6 bases). Germline-derived CDR1 and CDR2 are LNHDA and SQIVND (reference sequence). Between the trimmed V and J ends, which lost 9 bases and 0 bases, there was a span of 13 bases. This CDR3 contains 14 residues. This CDR3 is CASGQGPSTDTQYF. The CDR3, as DNA: TGTGCCAGCGGCCAGGGGCCTAGCACAGATACGCAGTATTTT.

The chain uses TRBV5-6 and TRBJ2-7; TRBD1 agrees at 8 bases. V lost 4 bases and J lost 2; bases outside the gene matches: 8. The CDR3 contains 15 residues. The germline V gene has CDR1 SGHDT and CDR2 YYEEEE. In nucleotides, the CDR3 is TGTGCCAGCAGCGCCCGGACAGGGTGGGCCTACGAGCAGTACTTC. Its protein product is CASSARTGWAYEQYF.

The chain links TRBV18 to TRBJ2-7; the D call may be TRBD1 or TRBD2 (5 bases each). Deletions cut 7 bases from V and 3 bases from J, with 10 bases between. The CDR3 runs 12 residues. The germline V gene encodes CDR1 KGHSH and CDR2 LQKENI. The CDR3 region is CASFRDGYEQYF. The DNA of the CDR3 is TGTGCCAGCTTTCGGGACGGCTACGAGCAGTACTTC.

V and J are TRBV19 and TRBJ2-7, with TRBD2 as a possible D gene (7 bases). The CDR3 contains 14 residues. V was cut by 3 bases and J by 3 bases, with 12 bases left in between. Germline V gives CDR1 LNHDA, CDR2 SQIVND (reference sequence). CDR3 DNA: TGTGCCAGTAGTATGACGGGGGGACACTACGAGCAGTACTTC. It translates to CASSMTGGHYEQYF. Filled out from reference TRBV19 and TRBJ2-7, the complete variable domain reads DGGITQSPKYLFRKEGQNVTLSCEQNLNHDAMYWYRQDPGQGLRLIYYSQIVNDFQKGDIAEGYSVSREKKESFPLTVTSAQKNPTAFYLCASSMTGGHYEQYFGPGTRLTVT.

This clone was detected only a few times. The J gene is TRBJ1-1, the V gene TRBV10-3; D gene unclear. V was cut by 4 bases and J by 6 bases, with 15 bases left in between. The CDR3 sequence is 14 residues long. The germline V gene has CDR1 ENHRY and CDR2 SYGVKD. The CDR3 bases are TGTGCCATCAGTGGGACCGAAGGGATCGCTGAAGCTTTCTTT. Residues: CAISGTEGIAEAFF.

The count of this clone is one. The V call is TRBV14, the J call TRBJ1-1; no definite D call. The V end lost 0 bases, the J end lost 1 base, and 9 bases lay between the germline ends. Germline V gives CDR1 SGHDN, CDR2 FVKESK. The CDR3 extends over 15 amino acids. The CDR3 sequence: CASSQDARPNTEAFF. The CDR3, as DNA: TGTGCCAGCAGCCAAGATGCCCGGCCGAACACTGAAGCTTTCTTT.

This chain connects TRBV7-9 to TRBJ2-4; 9 bases map to TRBD1. Losses at the gene ends were 5 bases for V and 8 bases for J; bases not matched to a gene: 19. The germline CDR1 and CDR2 sequences are SEHNR and FQNEAQ (reference sequence). CDR3 length: 18 amino acids. CDR3 nucleotides: TGTGCCAGCAGCCTTAGCCGGACAGGGGAGGTCGGTTTGGACATTCAGTACTTC. As protein: CASSLSRTGEVGLDIQYF.

The V gene is TRBV15, the J gene TRBJ2-6; no definite D call. The CDR3 length is 15 residues. Germline V gene lookup returns CDR1 LNHNV and CDR2 YYDKDF (reference sequence). The V end lost 5 bases, the J end lost 0 bases, and 8 bases lay between the germline ends. CDR3 region: CATSRAFSGANVLTF. Written as DNA, the CDR3 is TGTGCCACCAGCCGTGCATTCTCTGGGGCCAACGTCCTGACTTTC.

The rearrangement links TRBV29-1 to TRBJ2-7; D is unclear. Germline V lookup: CDR1 SQVTM, CDR2 ANQGSEA. The CDR3 extends over 14 amino acids. The V gene lost 0 bases and the J gene lost 3 bases, with 12 bases spanning the gap. CDR3 in amino acids: CSVEDVPPFYEQYF. CDR3 nucleotide sequence: TGCAGCGTTGAAGATGTGCCCCCCTTCTACGAGCAGTACTTC.

The CDR3 loop is CASSSDRGFGNTIYF. In DNA, the CDR3 is TGTGCCAGCAGCTCCGACAGGGGGTTTGGAAACACCATATATTTT. The chain links TRBV7-9 to TRBJ1-3, with 9 positions matching TRBD1. The CDR3 has 15 residues. The germline gives CDR1 SEHNR, CDR2 FQNEAQ (reference sequence). V lost 4 bases and J lost 3; bases outside the gene matches: 4.

V gene TRBV2 combines with J gene TRBJ2-7; a weak D match, TRBD1 (6 bases). V was shortened by 8 bases and J by 0 bases, with 14 bases between the two germline ends. CDR1 is SNHLY and CDR2 is FYNNEI in the germline V gene. This CDR3 has 14 amino acids. Here the CDR3 reads CASLTTDSSYEQYF. CDR3 nucleotide sequence: TGTGCCAGCCTAACAACGGACAGCTCCTACGAGCAGTACTTC.

The chain has TRBV7-9 and TRBJ2-7, with D perhaps matching TRBD2 (6 bases). Deletions cut 1 base from V and 3 bases from J, with 10 bases between. The CDR3 runs to 14 residues. Germline V gene data show CDR1 as SEHNR and CDR2 as FQNEAQ (reference sequence). CDR3 bases: TGTGCCAGCAGCTTAGTGGGTAGCGGCTACGAGCAGTACTTC. This translates into CASSLVGSGYEQYF.

The chain couples TRBV6-6 to TRBJ1-5; D uncertain. This CDR3 contains 14 residues. Deletions cut 6 bases from V and 2 bases from J, with 11 bases between. Germline-derived CDR1 and CDR2 are MNHNY and SVGAGI (reference sequence). The CDR3 reads CASRDTGGNQPQHF. The CDR3 DNA is TGTGCCAGCAGAGACACCGGCGGCAATCAGCCCCAGCATTTT.

CDR3 nucleotide sequence: TGTGCCAGCCAGACCCGTCGAGGAGGAGAAAAACTGTTTTTT. As protein: CASQTRRGGEKLFF. The genes are TRBV7-9 and TRBJ1-4; D is undetermined. Trimming removed 8 bases from V and 8 bases from J, with 18 bases in between. The CDR3 sequence is 14 residues long. The germline V gene encodes CDR1 SEHNR and CDR2 FQNEAQ (reference sequence).

The chain carries TRBV11-2 and TRBJ2-5; D call uncertain. The ends were cut back, 2 bases at V and 5 bases at J, with 3 bases in the middle. This CDR3 has 11 residues. Germline V gene data show CDR1 as SGHAT and CDR2 as FQNNGV. DNA for the CDR3: TGTGCCAGCAGCTTACTCGAGACCCAGTACTTC. It yields the protein CASSLLETQYF.

Concerning this clone: Other DNA sequences of this sample code for an identical CDR3. This chain links TRBV7-9 with TRBJ1-2; no reliable D call. The CDR3 is 13 residues long. V dropped 1 base and J dropped 4 bases, with 7 bases sitting between them. Germline CDR1 SEHNR, CDR2 FQNEAQ (reference sequence). The chain's CDR3 is CASSLGQGYGYTF. The CDR3 nucleotides read TGTGCCAGCAGCTTAGGCCAAGGCTATGGCTACACCTTC. The variable domain in full, with the rest retrieved from reference TRBV7-9 and TRBJ1-2, is DTGVSQNPRHKITKRGQNVTFRCDPISEHNRLYWYRQTLGQGPEFLTYFQNEAQLEKSRLLSDRFSAERPKGSFSTLEIQRTEQGDSAMYLCASSLGQGYGYTFGSGTRLTVV.

Turning to this clone: Other DNA variants within this sample encode the same CDR3. The CDR3 DNA sequence: TGTGCCAGCAGCTTAGAGGGACTGGGCTACGAGCAGTACTTC. Translation gives CASSLEGLGYEQYF. V is TRBV7-6 and J is TRBJ2-7; D is possibly TRBD2 (6 bases). The V end was cut by 1 base, the J end by 3 bases, with 10 bases between. The CDR3 length is 14 residues. Germline V gives CDR1 SGHVS, CDR2 FNYEAQ.

The rearrangement uses TRBV5-1 and TRBJ2-3; 7 nucleotides agree with TRBD2. The CDR3 covers 15 residues. Looked up from germline, CDR1 is SGHRS and CDR2 is YFSETQ. V was pared by 1 base and J by 0 bases, with 2 bases of the junction left unmatched. The CDR3 coding sequence is TGCGCCAGCAGCTTGTTTAGCGGGAGCACAGATACGCAGTATTTT. Translation gives CASSLFSGSTDTQYF.

The chain recombines TRBV19 with TRBJ2-7; 8 bases match TRBD1. J was trimmed by 3 bases and V by 4 bases; bases with no gene match: 5. The CDR3 runs to 14 residues. Per the germline V gene, CDR1 is LNHDA and CDR2 is SQIVND (reference sequence). CDR3 sequence: CASSTPGQVYEQYF. The DNA for the CDR3 is TGTGCCAGTAGTACTCCGGGACAGGTCTACGAGCAGTACTTC.

The gene calls are TRBV7-8 and TRBJ2-5, with D tentatively TRBD2 (6 bases). This CDR3 is 16 amino acids long. CDR1 is SGHVS and CDR2 is FQNEAQ in the germline V gene. V was trimmed by 4 bases and J by 5 bases, leaving 20 bases between them. The CDR3: CASSSFTGTGGETQYF. In DNA, the CDR3 is TGTGCCAGCAGCTCTTTTACCGGGACTGGGGGGGAGACCCAGTACTTC.